The 9 T cell receptor beta chains reported below all come from one sample, sequenced in a study of beta chain features in type 1 diabetes. The investigators reverse transcribed all of the isolated RNA, so they sequenced expressed TCRB transcripts. The method was immunoSEQ multiplex PCR; TCRdb's version includes in-frame clones alone and lacks a portion of them. Of about 150,000 clones in the sample, 11% were seen once. The sample consisted of central memory CD4+ T cells from blood. These receptors were obtained from a man younger than 30 in good health.

This clone has more than one count but fewer than ten. The chain carries TRBV7-8 and TRBJ2-7, with D possibly called TRBD1 or TRBD2 (5 bases each). V lost 7 bases to trimming and J lost 1 base, with 17 bases between them. The germline V gene has CDR1 SGHVS and CDR2 FQNEAQ. The CDR3 runs 15 residues. The DNA for the CDR3 is TGTGCCAGCATCCCGGGACGGATGCAATCCTACGAGCAGTACTTC. Protein: CASIPGRMQSYEQYF.

The sample holds a few counts of this clone. V usage is TRBV30 and J usage is TRBJ2-7; TRBD1 might be the D (6 bases). Germline CDR1 reads GTSNPN; CDR2 reads SVGIG (reference sequence). The V end lost 0 bases, the J end lost 4 bases, and 16 bases lay between the germline ends. The CDR3 consists of 15 residues. CDR3 bases: TGTGCCTGGAGTGTAACATTCTCAGGGACATACGAGCAGTACTTC. The encoded protein is CAWSVTFSGTYEQYF.

This sequence joins TRBV11-3 and TRBJ2-3, with D uncertain. This CDR3 comprises 13 residues. Trimming pared 3 bases from V and 8 bases from J, leaving 12 bases between. The germline V gene encodes CDR1 SGHNT and CDR2 YENEEA. The DNA of the CDR3 is TGTGCCAGCAGCTTTTCACGGTCAGGTACGCAGTATTTT. It encodes CASSFSRSGTQYF. The full variable domain, completed using reference TRBV11-3 and TRBJ2-3, is EAGVVQSPRYKIIEKKQPVAFWCNPISGHNTLYWYLQNLGQGPELLIRYENEEAVDDSQLPKDRFSAERLKGVDSTLKIQPAELGDSAVYLCASSFSRSGTQYFGPGTRLTVL.

J is TRBJ2-1 and V is TRBV20-1, with D unresolved. There are 10 residues in the CDR3. Germline values: CDR1 DFQATT, CDR2 SNEGSKA (reference sequence). CDR3 region: CSARHNEQFF. The DNA for the CDR3 is TGCAGCGCCCGTCACAATGAGCAGTTCTTC.

This clone was seen repeatedly, ten times or more. The chain is built from TRBV7-3 and TRBJ1-1; 7 nucleotides match TRBD1. The junction had 7 bases not matched to a gene; V was cut back by 5 bases and J by 1 base. CDR3 length: 15 amino acids. Per germline, CDR1 SGHTA and CDR2 FQGTGA. In DNA form, the CDR3 reads TGTGCCAGCAGCCCCGAGGGACAGACGAACACTGAAGCTTTCTTT. Protein product: CASSPEGQTNTEAFF.

This chain uses TRBV5-1 with TRBJ2-6, with D perhaps matching TRBD2 (5 bases). Germline assignment: CDR1 SGHRS and CDR2 YFSETQ. Trimming left V 3 bases short and J 0 bases short, with 10 bases between. CDR3 length: 16 residues. The CDR3 region has the DNA TGCGCCAGCAGCTCAGGAGGCTACTCTGGGGCCAACGTCCTGACTTTC. Translated, it gives CASSSGGYSGANVLTF.

This clone was detected only a few times. The chain joins TRBV2 to TRBJ2-7; 9 nucleotides align to TRBD2. The CDR3 spans 14 residues. The junction had 3 bases not matched to a gene; V was cut back by 4 bases and J by 2 bases. The V gene's germline CDR1 is SNHLY and CDR2 FYNNEI. The CDR3 spells CASSVGGRAYEQYF. The CDR3 DNA sequence: TGTGCCAGCAGTGTGGGCGGGAGGGCCTACGAGCAGTACTTC. The whole variable domain, remainder taken from reference TRBV2 and TRBJ2-7, is EPEVTQTPSHQVTQMGQEVILRCVPISNHLYFYWYRQILGQKVEFLVSFYNNEISEKSEIFDDQFSVERPDGSNFTLKIRSTKLEDSAMYFCASSVGGRAYEQYFGPGTRLTVT.

In its sample, this clone was seen a few times. V gene TRBV2 combines with J gene TRBJ1-2; maybe TRBD1 (5 bases). Per germline, CDR1 SNHLY and CDR2 FYNNEI. The CDR3 is 11 amino acids. V was cut by 9 bases and J by 4 bases, with 9 bases left in between. In nucleotides, the CDR3 is TGTGCCAGGGGGACCGGCTATGGCTACACCTTC. This gives the protein CARGTGYGYTF.

This clone was detected a few times. The J gene is TRBJ1-1, the V gene TRBV9, with a weak D call TRBD1 (5 bases). Between the trimmed V and J ends, which lost 3 bases and 4 bases, there was a span of 16 bases. This CDR3 is built from 15 residues. Germline CDR1 is SGDLS and CDR2 is YYNGEE. CDR3 nucleotide sequence: TGTGCCAGCAGCGATATACATACCGGGGGCACTGAAGCTTTCTTT. Protein product: CASSDIHTGGTEAFF.